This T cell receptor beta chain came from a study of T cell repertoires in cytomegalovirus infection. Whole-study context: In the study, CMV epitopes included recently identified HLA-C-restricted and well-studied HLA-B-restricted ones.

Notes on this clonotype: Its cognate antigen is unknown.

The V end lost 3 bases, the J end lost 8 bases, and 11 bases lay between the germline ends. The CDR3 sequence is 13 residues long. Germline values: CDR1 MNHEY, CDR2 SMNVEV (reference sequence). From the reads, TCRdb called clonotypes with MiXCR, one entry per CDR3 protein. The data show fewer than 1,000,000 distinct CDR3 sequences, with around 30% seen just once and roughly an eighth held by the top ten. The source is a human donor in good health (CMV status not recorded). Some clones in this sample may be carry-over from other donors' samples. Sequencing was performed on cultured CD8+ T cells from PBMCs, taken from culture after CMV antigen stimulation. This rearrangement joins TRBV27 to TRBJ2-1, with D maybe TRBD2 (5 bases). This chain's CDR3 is CASSFGEKYEQFF. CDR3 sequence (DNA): TGTGCCAGCAGTTTTGGGGAGAAATATGAGCAGTTCTTC.